This TCR beta chain derives from a study of blood T cell repertoires in COVID-19. Study details: Material from acute and convalescent COVID-19 was sourced from the United States, Italy and Spain. PBMCs, B-cell-depleted T cells, or T cells were the source of the cDNA or gDNA that made up the material.

The germline gives CDR1 SNHLY, CDR2 FYNNEI. The CDR3 sequence is 15 residues long. V shed 6 bases and J 5 bases; nucleotides not matched to a gene: 10. Measured with immunoSEQ multiplex PCR; TCRdb has only the in-frame clones, and not every one. Of more than 250,000 clones listed, about 89% were seen once; the top ten hold about 6.8%. The specimen sequenced was peripheral blood. This clonotype was sampled from a man between 18 and 29 years old who had recovered from COVID-19. The chain is built from TRBV2 and TRBJ2-5, with TRBD2 matching over 9 bases. The CDR3 DNA is TGTGCCAGCAGGACCTTAGCGGGGGCCGGGGAGACCCAGTACTTC. Translated: CASRTLAGAGETQYF.